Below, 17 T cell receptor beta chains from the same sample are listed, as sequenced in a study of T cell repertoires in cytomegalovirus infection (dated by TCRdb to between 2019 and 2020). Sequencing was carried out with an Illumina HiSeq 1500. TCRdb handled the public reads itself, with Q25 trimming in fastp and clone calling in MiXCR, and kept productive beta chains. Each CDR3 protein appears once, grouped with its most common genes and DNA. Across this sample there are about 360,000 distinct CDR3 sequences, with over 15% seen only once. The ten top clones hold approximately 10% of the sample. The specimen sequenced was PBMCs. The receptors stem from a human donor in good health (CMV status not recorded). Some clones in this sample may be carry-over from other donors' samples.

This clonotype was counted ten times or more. The CDR3 spells CAITGDANQPQHF. The CDR3 DNA sequence: TGTGCCATAACAGGGGACGCAAATCAGCCCCAGCATTTT. The chain recombines TRBV10-3 with TRBJ1-5; 7 bases line up with TRBD1. The CDR3 length is 13 residues. Germline V gene data show CDR1 as ENHRY and CDR2 as SYGVKD. Trimming cost V 9 bases and J 4 bases; bases outside gene matches: 6.

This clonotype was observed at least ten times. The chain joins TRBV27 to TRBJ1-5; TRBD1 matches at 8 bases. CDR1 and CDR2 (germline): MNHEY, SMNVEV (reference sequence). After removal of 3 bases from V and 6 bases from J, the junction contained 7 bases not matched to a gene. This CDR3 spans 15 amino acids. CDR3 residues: CASSFIAGGIQPQHF. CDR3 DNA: TGTGCCAGCAGTTTTATTGCAGGGGGCATTCAGCCCCAGCATTTT.

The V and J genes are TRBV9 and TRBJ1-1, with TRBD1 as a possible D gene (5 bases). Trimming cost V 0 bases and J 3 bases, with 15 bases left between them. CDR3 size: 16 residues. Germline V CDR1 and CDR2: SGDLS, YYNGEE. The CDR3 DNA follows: TGTGCCAGCAGCGTAGAGGGGATCCCGGGGGACACTGAAGCTTTCTTT. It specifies CASSVEGIPGDTEAFF.

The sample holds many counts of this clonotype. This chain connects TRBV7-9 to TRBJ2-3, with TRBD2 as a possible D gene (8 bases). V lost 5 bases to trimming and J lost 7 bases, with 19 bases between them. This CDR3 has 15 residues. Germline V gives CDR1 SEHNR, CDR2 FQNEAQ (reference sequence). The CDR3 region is CASSQGGLVTNTQYF. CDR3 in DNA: TGTGCCAGCAGCCAGGGGGGACTAGTCACCAATACGCAGTATTTT.

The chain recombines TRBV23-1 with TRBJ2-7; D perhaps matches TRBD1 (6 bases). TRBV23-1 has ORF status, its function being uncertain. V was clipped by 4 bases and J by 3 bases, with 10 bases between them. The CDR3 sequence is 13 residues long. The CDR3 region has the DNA TGCGCCAGCAGTCGGAAACAGGGCTACGAGCAGTACTTC. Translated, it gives CASSRKQGYEQYF.

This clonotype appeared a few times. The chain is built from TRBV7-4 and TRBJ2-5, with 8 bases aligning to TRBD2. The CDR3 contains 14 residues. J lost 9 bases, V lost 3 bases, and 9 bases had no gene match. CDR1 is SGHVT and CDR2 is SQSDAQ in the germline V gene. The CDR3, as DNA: TGTGCCAGCAGCTTGCCGGGAGGGGGGGAGGCCCAGTACTTC. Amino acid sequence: CASSLPGGGEAQYF.

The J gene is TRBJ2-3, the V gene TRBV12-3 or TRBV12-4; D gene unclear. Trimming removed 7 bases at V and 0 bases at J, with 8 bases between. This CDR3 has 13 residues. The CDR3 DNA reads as TGTGCCAGCATAAGGCTTAGCACAGATACGCAGTATTTT. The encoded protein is CASIRLSTDTQYF.

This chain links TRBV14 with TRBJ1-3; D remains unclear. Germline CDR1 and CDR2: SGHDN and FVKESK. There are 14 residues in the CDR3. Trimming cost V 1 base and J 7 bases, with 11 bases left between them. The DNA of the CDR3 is TGTGCCAGCAGCCAAGCTTTCCGTTTTAACACCATATATTTT. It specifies CASSQAFRFNTIYF. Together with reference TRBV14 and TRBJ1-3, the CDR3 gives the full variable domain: EAGVTQFPSHSVIEKGQTVTLRCDPISGHDNLYWYRRVMGKEIKFLLHFVKESKQDESGMPNNRFLAERTGGTYSTLKVQPAELEDSGVYFCASSQAFRFNTIYFGEGSWLTVV.

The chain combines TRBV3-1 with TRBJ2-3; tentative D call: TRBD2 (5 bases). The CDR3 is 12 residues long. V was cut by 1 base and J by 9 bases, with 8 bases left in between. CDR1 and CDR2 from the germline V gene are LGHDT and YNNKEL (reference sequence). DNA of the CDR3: TGTGCCAGCAGCCAAGCGGGAAGGACGCAGTATTTT. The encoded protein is CASSQAGRTQYF.

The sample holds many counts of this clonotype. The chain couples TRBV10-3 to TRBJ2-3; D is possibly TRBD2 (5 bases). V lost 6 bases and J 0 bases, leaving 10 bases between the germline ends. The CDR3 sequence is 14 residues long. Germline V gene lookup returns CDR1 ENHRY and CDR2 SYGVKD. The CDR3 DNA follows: TGTGCCATCAGGGCGGGCTCTAGCACAGATACGCAGTATTTT. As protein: CAIRAGSSTDTQYF.

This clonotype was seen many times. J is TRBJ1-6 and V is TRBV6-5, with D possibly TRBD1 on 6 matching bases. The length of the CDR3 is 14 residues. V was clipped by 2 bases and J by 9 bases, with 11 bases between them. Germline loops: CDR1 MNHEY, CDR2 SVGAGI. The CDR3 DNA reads TGTGCCAGCAGTTACGGGGGCGGGGGTTCACCCCTCCACTTT. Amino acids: CASSYGGGGSPLHF.

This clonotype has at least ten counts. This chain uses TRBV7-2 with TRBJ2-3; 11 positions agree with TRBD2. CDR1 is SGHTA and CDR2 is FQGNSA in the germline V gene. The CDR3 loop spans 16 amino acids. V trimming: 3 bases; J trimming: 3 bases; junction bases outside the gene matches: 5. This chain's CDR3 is CASSFTSGGRTDTQYF. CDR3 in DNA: TGTGCCAGCAGCTTTACTAGCGGGGGACGAACAGATACGCAGTATTTT.

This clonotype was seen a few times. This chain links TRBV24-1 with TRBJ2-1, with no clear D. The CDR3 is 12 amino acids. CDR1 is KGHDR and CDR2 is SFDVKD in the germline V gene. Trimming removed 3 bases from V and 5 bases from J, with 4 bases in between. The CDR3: CATSDADNEQFF. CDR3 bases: TGTGCCACCAGTGATGCTGACAATGAGCAGTTCTTC.

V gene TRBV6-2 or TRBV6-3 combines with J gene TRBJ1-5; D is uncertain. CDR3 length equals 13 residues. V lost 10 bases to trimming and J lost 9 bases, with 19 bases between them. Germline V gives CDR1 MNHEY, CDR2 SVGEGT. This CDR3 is CATRTRAYRPQHF. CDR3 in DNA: TGTGCCACTAGGACGAGAGCATATCGGCCCCAGCATTTT.

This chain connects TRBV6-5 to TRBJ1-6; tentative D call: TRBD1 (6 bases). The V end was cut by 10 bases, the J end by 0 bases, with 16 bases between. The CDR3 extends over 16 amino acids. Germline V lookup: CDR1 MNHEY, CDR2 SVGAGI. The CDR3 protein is CATLHKDSSYNSPLHF. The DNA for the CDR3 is TGTGCCACGCTTCACAAGGACAGCTCCTATAATTCACCCCTCCACTTT.

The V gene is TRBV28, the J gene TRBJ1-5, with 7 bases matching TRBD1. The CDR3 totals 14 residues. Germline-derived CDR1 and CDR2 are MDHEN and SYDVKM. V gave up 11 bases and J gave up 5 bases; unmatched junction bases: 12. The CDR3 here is CAGSTGTAYQPQHF. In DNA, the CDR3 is TGTGCCGGTTCGACCGGGACAGCTTATCAGCCCCAGCATTTT.

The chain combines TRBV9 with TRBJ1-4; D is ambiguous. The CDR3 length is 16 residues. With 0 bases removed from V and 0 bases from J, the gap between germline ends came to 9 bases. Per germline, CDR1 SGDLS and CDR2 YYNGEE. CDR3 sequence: CASSVEQLPTNEKLFF. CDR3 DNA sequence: TGTGCCAGCAGCGTAGAGCAGCTACCAACTAATGAAAAACTGTTTTTT.